This T cell receptor beta chain originates from a study of cytomegalovirus exposure and HLA in healthy donors. Whole-study results and caveats: Cytomegalovirus association was assigned to approximately 180 TCR beta chains. A few V segments could not be told apart, such as TRBV6-2 and TRBV6-3, and were left out.

The CDR3 sequence is 13 residues long. From germline, CDR1 is SGHTA and CDR2 FQGNSA. Amplification used 60 Vbeta primers and 13 Jbeta primers. Assay used: immunoSEQ multiplex PCR; TCRdb lists only in-frame clones, some missing. The repertoire holds some 100,000 clones, with roughly 84% as singletons. Healthy individuals who donated bone marrow served as the donors. Of note for this clone: Its antigen is not known.

This clonotype originated in a woman under 30 in good health and CMV-seronegative. This chain joins TRBV7-2 and TRBJ2-5; D call uncertain. The J call may be faulty, since TRBJ2-7 better matches the DNA end. Sample: PBMCs. DNA of the CDR3: TGTGCCAGCAGCTTAGGAATCACCTACGAGCAGTACTTC. It specifies CASSLGITYEQYF.